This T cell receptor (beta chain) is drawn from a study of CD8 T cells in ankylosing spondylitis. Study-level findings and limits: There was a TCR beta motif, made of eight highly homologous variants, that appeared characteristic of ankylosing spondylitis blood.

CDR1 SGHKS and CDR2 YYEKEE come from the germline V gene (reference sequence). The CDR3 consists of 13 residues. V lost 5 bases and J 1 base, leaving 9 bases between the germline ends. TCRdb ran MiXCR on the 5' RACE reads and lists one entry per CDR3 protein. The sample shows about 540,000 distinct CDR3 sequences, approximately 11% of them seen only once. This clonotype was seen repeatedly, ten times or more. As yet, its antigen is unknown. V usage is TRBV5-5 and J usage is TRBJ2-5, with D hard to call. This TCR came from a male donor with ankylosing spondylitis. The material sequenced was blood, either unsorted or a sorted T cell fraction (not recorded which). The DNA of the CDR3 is TGTGCCAGCAGTAACAGAGGCCAAGAGACCCAGTACTTC. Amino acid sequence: CASSNRGQETQYF.